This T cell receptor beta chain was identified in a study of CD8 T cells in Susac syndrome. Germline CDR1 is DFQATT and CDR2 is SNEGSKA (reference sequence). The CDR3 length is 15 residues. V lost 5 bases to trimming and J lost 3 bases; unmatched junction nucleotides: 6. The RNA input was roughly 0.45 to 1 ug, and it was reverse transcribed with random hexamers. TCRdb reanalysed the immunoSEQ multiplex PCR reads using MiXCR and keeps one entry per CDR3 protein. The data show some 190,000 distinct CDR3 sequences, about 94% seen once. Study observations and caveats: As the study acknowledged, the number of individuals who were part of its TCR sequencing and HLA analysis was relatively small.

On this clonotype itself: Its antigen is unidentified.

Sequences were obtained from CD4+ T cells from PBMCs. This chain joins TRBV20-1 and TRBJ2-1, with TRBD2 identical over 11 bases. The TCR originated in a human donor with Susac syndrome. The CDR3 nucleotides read TGCAGTGCTGACCCGGGACTAGCGGACTACAATGAGCAGTTCTTC. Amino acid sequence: CSADPGLADYNEQFF.